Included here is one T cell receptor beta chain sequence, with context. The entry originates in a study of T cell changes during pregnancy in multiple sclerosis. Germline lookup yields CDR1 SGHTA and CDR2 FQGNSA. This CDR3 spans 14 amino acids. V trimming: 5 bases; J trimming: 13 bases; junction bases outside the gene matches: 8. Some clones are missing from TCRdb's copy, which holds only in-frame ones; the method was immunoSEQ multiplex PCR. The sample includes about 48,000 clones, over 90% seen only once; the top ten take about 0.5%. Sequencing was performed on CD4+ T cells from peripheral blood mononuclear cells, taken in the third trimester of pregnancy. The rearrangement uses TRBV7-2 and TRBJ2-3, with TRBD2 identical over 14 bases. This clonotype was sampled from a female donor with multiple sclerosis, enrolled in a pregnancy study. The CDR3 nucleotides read TGTGCCAGCAGCCGGGGACTAGCGGGGGCCTGGGAGTATTTT. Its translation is CASSRGLAGAWEYF.